This T cell receptor beta chain was obtained from a study of radiotherapy plus CTLA-4 blockade in lung cancer (dated by TCRdb to about 2018). Broadly, across the study: Among the enrolled patients, approximately 17% had an objective response, and roughly 30% reached disease control. On the study overall, not on this receptor specifically: The strongest predictors of response, as reported, were early dynamic changes in blood T cell clones along with a rise in serum interferon-beta after radiation. After treatment with radiotherapy and ipilimumab, TCR clones that came from tumors expanded in the peripheral blood.

The study evaluated CTLA-4 blockade (ipilimumab) given together with focal radiation therapy in patients who had chemo-refractory metastatic non-small-cell lung cancer. Preparation of the library involved the immunoSEQ multiplex PCR assay. The table was pulled from immuneACCESS by TCRdb, which kept in-frame rearrangements only. Such tables lose some clones; where checked, under half of the loss comes from unresolved V genes, and the rest has no known cause. Present in this sample are around 99,000 clones, approximately 86% of which were seen just once. About 5.3% of the sample is taken by the ten largest. There are 14 amino acids in the CDR3, from cysteine to phenylalanine inclusive. Just the 42-base CDR3 DNA is kept, in frame starting at base 1. The germline V gene specifies SGHDT as CDR1 and YYEEEE as CDR2. At the junction V is shortened by 0 bases and J by 4 bases; bases outside the gene matches: 1.

With regard to this clone: No antigen is known for it. Per-base quality was not reported, and no clone a single base away is much larger than it.

The sequence links TRBV5-6 to TRBJ1-5, and 7 bases in between align with TRBD1. This clonotype was sampled from a human donor with non-small cell lung cancer that progressed on radiotherapy plus ipilimumab. The specimen was peripheral blood, collected from a patient treated with radiotherapy plus ipilimumab. The CDR3 region reads CASSLVGQNQPQHF. The sequence in DNA is TGTGCCAGCAGCTTGGTGGGACAGAATCAGCCCCAGCATTTT.